A single sample is the source of the 32 T cell receptor gamma chains below, sequenced in a study of gamma delta lymphoproliferative disorders and STAT genes. TCRdb re-called the multiplex PCR reads via CATT. The table shows about 840 gamma-chain clones, with 25% to 30% occurring only once. Sequencing used genomic DNA taken from PBMCs of patients and controls. Sequenced material: blood. These receptors were obtained from a human donor in good health.

The rearrangement joins TRGV4 to TRGJ1 or TRGJ2. TCRdb supplies no J gene; here it was assigned by aligning the nucleotide sequence to germline. There are 14 residues in the CDR3. The V gene end was trimmed by 0 bases and the J gene end by 8 bases; junction bases not matched to a gene: 10. Germline loops: CDR1 EGSTGY, CDR2 YDSYTSSV. The CDR3 is CATWDGLGSDKKLF. CDR3 coding DNA: TGTGCCACCTGGGATGGGCTTGGATCGGATAAGAAACTCTTT.

By share, this clone counts as medium-sized (0.01 to 0.1%). This sample includes further DNA sequences coding for the same CDR3. The chain has TRGV8 and TRGJ1 or TRGJ2. TCRdb records no J gene; here it was assigned by comparing the DNA to germline. V trimming: 0 bases; J trimming: 4 bases; junction bases outside the gene matches: 0. Germline V CDR1 and CDR2: VENAVY, YDSYNSRV. CDR3 length: 12 residues. The chain's CDR3 is CATWDRYYKKLF. CDR3 DNA sequence: TGTGCCACCTGGGATAGGTATTATAAGAAACTCTTT.

A note on this clone: Because the CDR3's place on the DNA is in doubt, the DNA is left out and the CDR3 is given as listed by TCRdb. The V gene corresponds to TRGV4; no J gene was called. The V gene's germline CDR1 is EGSTGY and CDR2 YDSYTSSV. The CDR3 is 26 amino acids in total, end residues counted. CDR3 region: CAILLKMTLESITVPPGMVIYYKKLF.

Judged by abundance, this clone is medium-sized. The chain couples TRGV8 to TRGJ1 or TRGJ2. TCRdb gives no J gene; it was assigned here by matching the DNA to germline. Trimming took 0 bases from V and 0 from J; bases not matched to a gene: 8. Germline V gene sequence: CDR1 VENAVY, CDR2 YDSYNSRV. The CDR3 runs 16 residues. Written as DNA, the CDR3 is TGTGCCACCTGGGATAGGCCTTTTTGGAATTATTATAAGAAACTCTTT. Translated, it gives CATWDRPFWNYYKKLF.

Concerning this clone itself: Because the CDR3's place on the DNA is in doubt, the DNA is left out and the CDR3 is given as listed by TCRdb. The J gene has no call, while the V gene is TRGV3. The CDR3 is 21 amino acids long, termini counted. Germline values: CDR1 VTNTFY, CDR2 YDVSTARD (reference sequence). CDR3 sequence reads: CATWDRRRIIIRNSLAVEQHF.

In this sample, this clone is large (0.1 to 1%). The J gene is TRGJ1 or TRGJ2, the V gene TRGV3. TCRdb offers no J gene call, so here the DNA was matched to germline to obtain one. Germline CDR1 VTNTFY, CDR2 YDVSTARD (reference sequence). The CDR3 totals 13 residues. The trim removed 3 bases at V and 5 bases at J, leaving 7 bases unmatched. Written as DNA, the CDR3 is TGTGCCACCTGGGACCCCCGGAATTATAAGAAACTCTTT. Translating gives CATWDPRNYKKLF.

This clone rates as hyperexpanded. Other DNA sequences from this sample encode an identical CDR3 as well. This rearrangement joins TRGV3 to TRGJ1 or TRGJ2. No J gene is reported in TCRdb; it was inferred here by comparing the DNA with germline. Germline V gene lookup returns CDR1 VTNTFY and CDR2 YDVSTARD (reference sequence). This CDR3 has 13 amino acids. V shed 0 bases, J shed 6 bases, and the junction held 5 bases outside the gene matches. CDR3 residues: CATWDRSSYKKLF. CDR3 coding DNA: TGTGCCACCTGGGACAGGTCCTCTTATAAGAAACTCTTT.

This clone has ten or more counts. The CDR3 nucleotides are TGTGCCACCTGGGGTAGGGCTTTTTTT. This gives the protein CATWGRAFF. V gene TRGV8 was called; the J gene was not. The germline V gene has CDR1 VENAVY and CDR2 YDSYNSRV. The CDR3 contains 9 residues.

This clone is judged large (0.1 to 1%). The V and J genes are TRGV8 and TRGJP2. Assignment of the J gene here rests on matching the DNA to germline, because TCRdb gives none. The CDR3 sequence is 16 residues long. The trim removed 3 bases at V and 4 bases at J, leaving 11 bases unmatched. Germline lookup yields CDR1 VENAVY and CDR2 YDSYNSRV. The DNA for the CDR3 is TGTGCCACCTGGGATTTTTCGGAAACTAGTGATTGGATCAAGACGTTT. This codes for CATWDFSETSDWIKTF.

The J gene has no call, while the V gene is TRGV5P. TRGV5P is a documented pseudogene. CDR3 length: 9 residues. The CDR3 DNA reads TGTGCCATCTGGGGCAAGTTATTCTTT. This sequence encodes CAIWGKLFF.

By share, this clone counts as large. This chain links TRGV10 with TRGJ1 or TRGJ2. TCRdb leaves out the J gene; it was filled in here by matching the DNA to germline. TRGV10 is designated an ORF whose function remains uncertain. The CDR3 covers 11 residues. V lost 8 bases and J lost 10; bases outside the gene matches: 9. CDR3 sequence reads: CAAWGNRKKLF. The CDR3 bases are TGTGCTGCGTGGGGTAACCGAAAGAAACTCTTT.

By share of the sample, this clone is medium-sized. The chain couples TRGV8 to TRGJP1. TCRdb supplies no J gene; here it was assigned by aligning the nucleotide sequence to germline. From germline, CDR1 is VENAVY and CDR2 YDSYNSRV. V was clipped by 6 bases and J by 0 bases; unmatched bases: 4. This CDR3 spans 14 amino acids. This CDR3 is CATWTNTTGWFKIF. The CDR3, as DNA: TGTGCCACCTGGACCAATACCACTGGTTGGTTCAAGATATTT.

By frequency in the sample, this clone is large. Additional DNA sequences in this sample encode the identical CDR3. The genes are TRGV2 and TRGJP1. As TCRdb names no J gene, one was assigned here on the basis of a DNA match to germline. This CDR3 is 17 amino acids long. Losses at the gene ends were 6 bases for V and 2 bases for J; bases not matched to a gene: 15. Germline V gene sequence: CDR1 EGSNGY, CDR2 YDSYNSKV. The CDR3 DNA reads as TGTGCCACCTGGTCCTGGGGGGGTATAACCACTGGTTGGTTCAAGATATTT. It is translated as CATWSWGGITTGWFKIF.

As regards this clone: The limits of the CDR3 on the DNA are not certain, so only TCRdb's listed CDR3 is given. The V gene is given as TRGV11, and no J gene call is available. TRGV11 is an ORF; its function is uncertain. A total of 18 residues make up the CDR3, ends included. The CDR3 is CTTVPAGLGTPNYYKKLF.

By sample share, this clone is large. V and J are TRGV4 and TRGJ1 or TRGJ2. No J segment appears in TCRdb, so it was assigned here by matching the sequence to germline. V lost 6 bases to trimming and J lost 9 bases; unmatched junction nucleotides: 11. CDR1 is EGSTGY and CDR2 is YDSYTSSV in the germline V gene. This CDR3 comprises 12 residues. CDR3 sequence (DNA): TGTGCCACCTGGATAGAATCTGGTAAGAAACTCTTT. This translates into CATWIESGKKLF.

This clone is categorized as large. Additional DNA sequences in this sample encode the identical CDR3. The rearrangement joins TRGV3 to TRGJP. Since TCRdb gives no J gene, matching the DNA to germline was used here to assign it. This CDR3 has 15 residues. The germline V gene encodes CDR1 VTNTFY and CDR2 YDVSTARD (reference sequence). V shed 3 bases, J shed 8 bases, and the junction held 4 bases outside the gene matches. CDR3 amino acids: CATWDLKLGKKIKVF. CDR3 bases: TGTGCCACCTGGGACTTAAAGTTGGGCAAAAAAATCAAGGTATTT.

In its sample, this clone is medium-sized. A much larger clone lies a single base off, so this may be a read error. Other DNA sequences of this sample code for an identical CDR3. The chain is built from TRGV10 and TRGJ1 or TRGJ2. TCRdb supplies no J gene; here it was assigned by aligning the nucleotide sequence to germline. TRGV10 is marked as an open reading frame, function uncertain. The CDR3 length is 12 residues. CDR3 in DNA: TGTGCCGCGTGGCCCGATTATTATAAGAAACTCTTT. It codes for CAAWPDYYKKLF.

This clone counts as large. The V and J genes are TRGV10 and TRGJ1 or TRGJ2. The J gene is absent in TCRdb and was assigned here via DNA matching to germline. TRGV10 is an ORF, with its function uncertain. The CDR3 covers 12 residues. V was clipped by 8 bases and J by 6 bases; unmatched bases: 8. The CDR3 reads CAAWVDGYKKLF. Written as DNA, the CDR3 is TGTGCTGCGTGGGTAGATGGTTATAAGAAACTCTTT.

By frequency in the sample, this clone is medium-sized. This rearrangement joins TRGV2 to TRGJP2. The J gene, not given by TCRdb, was assigned here from a germline match of the nucleotide sequence. This CDR3 region has 17 residues. Germline V CDR1 and CDR2: EGSNGY, YDSYNSKV. Trimming removed 3 bases from V and 0 bases from J; junction bases left unmatched: 10. The CDR3 region has the DNA TGTGCCACCTGGGACTTACATATATATAGTAGTGATTGGATCAAGACGTTT. Amino acids: CATWDLHIYSSDWIKTF.

Within the sample, this clone is large. This sequence joins TRGV4 and TRGJ1 or TRGJ2. TCRdb records no J gene; here it was assigned by comparing the DNA to germline. The CDR3 totals 15 residues. V trimming: 2 bases; J trimming: 2 bases; junction bases outside the gene matches: 9. Per the germline V gene, CDR1 is EGSTGY and CDR2 is YDSYTSSV. CDR3: CATWDVVTYYYKKLF. In DNA form, the CDR3 reads TGTGCCACCTGGGATGTAGTAACCTATTATTATAAGAAACTCTTT.

About this clone: No DNA is shown, since the ends of the CDR3 on it are uncertain; the CDR3 is the one TCRdb lists. No J gene was called, and the V gene is TRGV4. Germline V gene sequence: CDR1 EGSTGY, CDR2 YDSYTSSV. Ends included, the CDR3 has 21 residues. CDR3 residues: CATWDGPGFVIRNSLAVEQHF.

As regards this clone: TCRdb assigns this DNA the protein of a much larger clone, which departs from its translation at residue 6; this likely reflects a read error, and the protein shown comes from translating the DNA. V is TRGV4 and J is TRGJ1 or TRGJ2. TCRdb supplies no J gene; here it was assigned by aligning the nucleotide sequence to germline. Per the germline V gene, CDR1 is EGSTGY and CDR2 is YDSYTSSV. With V trimmed by 0 bases and J by 8 bases, 1 base remained unmatched. CDR3 length: 11 residues. The CDR3 protein is CATWDGDKKLF. The CDR3 nucleotides are TGTGCCACCTGGGATGGGGATAAGAAACTCTTT.

This clone qualifies as large. The chain uses TRGV2 and TRGJP2. TCRdb offers no J gene call, so here the DNA was matched to germline to obtain one. The trim removed 4 bases at V and 2 bases at J, leaving 7 bases unmatched. The CDR3 has 15 residues. The V gene's germline CDR1 is EGSNGY and CDR2 YDSYNSKV. CDR3 DNA sequence: TGTGCCACCTGGGATGGACAAAGTAGTGATTGGATCAAGACGTTT. It specifies CATWDGQSSDWIKTF.

This clone was seen more than once but under ten times. TCRdb's protein for this DNA is that of a much larger clone and differs from the translation at residue 11, likely a read error; the protein shown is the DNA translation. The rearrangement uses TRGV10 and TRGJP1. Matching the DNA to germline supplied the J gene, which TCRdb does not give. TRGV10 counts as an open reading frame of uncertain function. The length of the CDR3 is 14 residues. CDR3 coding DNA: TGTGCTGCGTGGGTGGCGAACACTGGTTGGATCAAGATATTT. Translating gives CAAWVANTGWIKIF.

Regarding this clone: No DNA is shown, since the ends of the CDR3 on it are uncertain; the CDR3 is the one TCRdb lists. The V gene call reads TRGV2; no J gene was called. The CDR3 is 22 residues long, counting both termini. Per the germline V gene, CDR1 is EGSNGY and CDR2 is YDSYNSKV. CDR3 protein: CATWDLSLLFVIRNSLAVEQHF.

As regards this clone: TCRdb pairs this DNA with a much larger clone's protein that differs at residue 9, likely a read error; the protein shown was translated from the DNA. This chain uses TRGV8 with TRGJP1. No J gene is reported in TCRdb; it was inferred here by comparing the DNA with germline. This CDR3 is 14 amino acids long. Germline assignment: CDR1 VENAVY and CDR2 YDSYNSRV. CDR3 sequence (DNA): TGTGCCACCTGGGATTGCCCCACTGATTGGTTCAAGATATTT. Translation: CATWDCPTDWFKIF.

Sample share makes this clone large. This chain links TRGV2 with TRGJ1 or TRGJ2. The J gene, absent from TCRdb, was called here by matching the DNA to germline. Germline V gene lookup returns CDR1 EGSNGY and CDR2 YDSYNSKV. Unmatched junction bases numbered 3, after V lost 4 bases and J lost 3 bases. The CDR3 runs to 12 residues. CDR3 nucleotides: TGTGCCACCTGGGATGCTTATTATAAGAAACTCTTT. It translates to CATWDAYYKKLF.

By its share, this clone is medium-sized. The CDR3 DNA sequence: TGTGCCACCTGGGACAGGCCCGGCAAGTCGAATTATTATAAGAAACTCTTT. Translation: CATWDRPGKSNYYKKLF. The chain recombines TRGV3 with TRGJ1 or TRGJ2. The J gene, missing from TCRdb, was assigned here through DNA to germline matching. This CDR3 has 17 residues. The germline CDR1 and CDR2 sequences are VTNTFY and YDVSTARD (reference sequence). Trimming cost V 0 bases and J 0 bases; bases outside gene matches: 11.

Notes on this clone: TCRdb's protein, taken from a much larger clone, differs from this DNA's translation at residue 7, likely owing to a read error; the protein displayed comes from the DNA. The rearrangement uses TRGV4 and TRGJ1 or TRGJ2. The J gene, missing from TCRdb, was assigned here through DNA to germline matching. Germline assignment: CDR1 EGSTGY and CDR2 YDSYTSSV. Unmatched junction bases numbered 4, after V lost 2 bases and J lost 9 bases. This CDR3 spans 11 amino acids. The CDR3 nucleotides read TGTGCCACCTGGGATGAGGTTAAGAAACTCTTT. It yields the protein CATWDEVKKLF.

Sample share makes this clone medium-sized. This chain joins TRGV10 and TRGJ1 or TRGJ2. In the absence of a J gene in TCRdb, the DNA was matched to germline to assign it here. TRGV10 is sorted into the ORF group, with uncertain function. J gave up 1 base and V 11 bases, and 9 bases lay outside the gene matches. This CDR3 is 13 amino acids long. DNA of the CDR3: TGTGCTGCGAAGCGTAACAATTATTATAAGAAACTCTTT. Translated, it gives CAAKRNNYYKKLF.

Worth noting for this clone: The TCRdb protein comes from a much larger clone and disagrees with this DNA's translation at residue 3, likely due to a read error; the protein given here is derived from the DNA. The chain links TRGV4 to TRGJ1 or TRGJ2. No J gene is reported in TCRdb; it was inferred here by comparing the DNA with germline. Germline V CDR1 and CDR2: EGSTGY, YDSYTSSV. There are 11 residues in the CDR3. The DNA for the CDR3 is TGTGCCGCCTGGGATGATTATAAGAAACTCTTT. It encodes CAAWDDYKKLF.

Of note for this clone: No DNA is shown, since the ends of the CDR3 on it are uncertain; the CDR3 is the one TCRdb lists. No J gene was assigned, while the V gene was called as TRGV11. TRGV11 counts as an open reading frame of uncertain function. Both ends counted, the CDR3 spans 15 residues. CDR3: CTTVPAGLALIKKLF.